These T cell receptor beta chains were read from a single sample in a study of cytotoxic CD8 clonotypes in ibrutinib-treated CLL. The protocol was immunoSEQ multiplex PCR, while the TCRdb copy is restricted to in-frame clones and leaves out a portion. Of about 330,000 clones listed, about 64% are singletons. The sample here was PBMCs, taken after 36 months of ibrutinib treatment. Receptors were obtained from a human donor with chronic lymphocytic leukemia. The CDR3 runs from the conserved cysteine through the conserved F or W. Each record gives: D gene, J gene, clone size, V gene, CDR3 DNA, CDR3 protein. The D gene is left open where the match is weak. Clone sizes are given selectively: once, few, many, or a class where the clone is expanded.

>NA|TRBJ2-2|once|TRBV7-9
TGTGCCAGCAGGGATCGGGACCGCGTAGTGGCGAACACCGGGGAGCTGTTTTTT
CASRDRDRVVANTGELFF
>TRBD1|TRBJ2-6|NA|TRBV10-3
TGTGCCATCAGTGGGGGACAGGGGGCGCCTGGGGCCAACGTCCTGACTTTC
CAISGGQGAPGANVLTF
>NA|TRBJ2-1|NA|TRBV5-1
TGCGCCAGCTCGGGCCAGGTCTCCTACAATGAGCAGTTCTTC
CASSGQVSYNEQFF
>TRBD1|TRBJ2-7|NA|TRBV30
TGTGCCTGGAGAATCGTAAACCGGGACAGGGGTATTGAGCAGTACTTC
CAWRIVNRDRGIEQYF
>TRBD2|TRBJ2-2|NA|TRBV6-5
TGTGCCAGCAGTCGAGCGGGGGTCGGGGAGCTGTTTTTT
CASSRAGVGELFF
>NA|TRBJ1-3|NA|TRBV28
TGTGCCAGCCGCCCCTCAGGGCGGACTGGAAACACCATATATTTT
CASRPSGRTGNTIYF
>NA|TRBJ2-7|NA|TRBV2
TGTGCCAGCAACCGCCTCGACTACGAGCAGTACTTC
CASNRLDYEQYF
>NA|TRBJ1-1|NA|TRBV5-6
TGTGCCAGCAGCTTGACAGGGAACACTGAAGCTTTCTTT
CASSLTGNTEAFF
>NA|TRBJ2-1|NA|TRBV19
TGTGCCAGTAGTATAGTTCGGCGGGATGAGCAGTTCTTC
CASSIVRRDEQFF
>TRBD2|TRBJ2-1|few|TRBV5-1
TGCGCCAGCAGCCTGCTAGCGGGAGGAGTTAATGAGCAGTTCTTC
CASSLLAGGVNEQFF
>NA|TRBJ1-1|few|TRBV9
TGTGCCAGCAGCGATGTATTGGGAGGCACTGAAGCTTTCTTT
CASSDVLGGTEAFF
>NA|TRBJ2-3|NA|TRBV7-9
TGTGCCAGCAGCTTAGCGGGGGGACGGAGCACAGATACGCAGTATTTT
CASSLAGGRSTDTQYF
>NA|TRBJ2-2|NA|TRBV18
TGTGCCAGCTCCCGTCAACGGGCTAACACCGGGGAGCTGTTTTTT
CASSRQRANTGELFF
>TRBD2|TRBJ2-7|once|TRBV19
TGTGCCAGTAGTATATCCCTGGGGCTAGCGGGAGCCCTTACCTTCTACGAGCAGTACTTC
CASSISLGLAGALTFYEQYF
>NA|TRBJ2-2|NA|TRBV9
TGTGCCAGCAGCGTCAGACTATCCGGGGAGCTGTTTTTT
CASSVRLSGELFF
>NA|TRBJ2-1|once|TRBV21-1
TGTGCCAGCAGCAAAGGTAGGACTAGCGGAAGGGACGGTCCCTACAATGAGCAGTTCTTC
CASSKGRTSGRDGPYNEQFF
>NA|TRBJ1-3|NA|TRBV9
TGTGCCAGCAGCAAAGGGGCCTTCTCTGGAAACACCATATATTTT
CASSKGAFSGNTIYF
>TRBD1|TRBJ2-7|NA|TRBV11-2
TGTGCCAGCAGCCCCGACAGGGGTCTTTTCTACGAGCAGTACTTC
CASSPDRGLFYEQYF
>NA|TRBJ2-1|once|TRBV4-3
TGCGCCAGCAGCCAAAGAGACCAGGGGTTGAATGAGCAGTTCTTC
CASSQRDQGLNEQFF
>NA|TRBJ2-7|once|TRBV7-6
TGTGCCAGCAGCTCCCGGGACTCCTACGAGCAGTACTTC
CASSSRDSYEQYF